A selection of T cell receptor beta chains follows, all from one sample in a study of CD8 T cells in Susac syndrome. TCRdb called the immunoSEQ multiplex PCR reads again in MiXCR, with one record for every CDR3 protein. The data contain 85,000 to 90,000 distinct CDR3 sequences, approximately 92% of them seen just once; the ten biggest clones take up roughly 0.3%. Sequencing was carried out using CD8+ T cells from PBMCs. The receptors were gathered from a human donor in good health. CDR3s include the opening cysteine and the closing phenylalanine or tryptophan. The order of the fields is J gene, D gene, V gene, clone size, CDR3 protein, CDR3 DNA. D genes are given only for firm matches. Clone size is stated in some rows and not others, as once, few, many or a class when expanded.

j_gene: TRBJ1-5; d_gene: NA; v_gene: TRBV2; abundance: NA; CDR3aa: CASSARTISNQPQHF; CDR3nt: TGTGCCAGCAGTGCTAGGACAATAAGCAATCAGCCCCAGCATTTT
j_gene: TRBJ2-5; d_gene: NA; v_gene: TRBV27; abundance: NA; CDR3aa: CASGEGLAGLQETQYF; CDR3nt: TGTGCCAGCGGCGAGGGTTTGGCGGGCCTTCAAGAGACCCAGTACTTC
j_gene: TRBJ1-1; d_gene: NA; v_gene: TRBV29-1; abundance: NA; CDR3aa: CSVEIRGLYTEAFF; CDR3nt: TGCAGCGTTGAAATACGGGGACTCTACACTGAAGCTTTCTTT
j_gene: TRBJ1-5; d_gene: TRBD1; v_gene: TRBV5-6; abundance: NA; CDR3aa: CASSLGLGTVQPQHF; CDR3nt: TGTGCCAGCAGCTTGGGCCTCGGGACAGTCCAGCCCCAGCATTTT
j_gene: TRBJ2-3; d_gene: NA; v_gene: TRBV27; abundance: NA; CDR3aa: CASSFSQTDIQYF; CDR3nt: TGTGCCAGCAGTTTCTCCCAGACAGATATACAGTATTTT
j_gene: TRBJ2-1; d_gene: NA; v_gene: TRBV29-1; abundance: NA; CDR3aa: CSVESRGNEQFF; CDR3nt: TGCAGCGTTGAGTCCCGCGGCAATGAGCAGTTCTTC
j_gene: TRBJ2-7; d_gene: NA; v_gene: TRBV3-1; abundance: few; CDR3aa: CASSPGRSYEQYF; CDR3nt: TGTGCCAGCAGCCCGGGACGGTCCTACGAGCAGTACTTC
j_gene: TRBJ1-2; d_gene: NA; v_gene: TRBV30; abundance: NA; CDR3aa: CAWSVRRENYGYTF; CDR3nt: TGTGCCTGGAGTGTACGTAGGGAAAACTATGGCTACACCTTC
j_gene: TRBJ2-7; d_gene: NA; v_gene: TRBV9; abundance: NA; CDR3aa: CASSGYGDASSYEQYF; CDR3nt: TGTGCCAGCAGCGGATATGGGGACGCAAGCTCCTACGAGCAGTACTTC
j_gene: TRBJ1-5; d_gene: NA; v_gene: TRBV6-5; abundance: NA; CDR3aa: CASSPDNLGNQPQHF; CDR3nt: TGTGCCAGCTCACCCGACAACCTAGGGAATCAGCCCCAGCATTTT
j_gene: TRBJ1-5; d_gene: TRBD1; v_gene: TRBV5-6; abundance: NA; CDR3aa: CASSLGTGRNQPQHF; CDR3nt: TGTGCCAGCAGCTTGGGGACAGGGAGAAATCAGCCCCAGCATTTT
j_gene: TRBJ2-1; d_gene: TRBD1; v_gene: TRBV20-1; abundance: once; CDR3aa: CSGGGDRDPYNEQFF; CDR3nt: TGCAGTGGGGGCGGGGACAGGGATCCCTACAATGAGCAGTTCTTC
j_gene: TRBJ2-7; d_gene: NA; v_gene: TRBV4-2; abundance: NA; CDR3aa: CASSQDPFGREQYF; CDR3nt: TGTGCCAGCAGCCAAGATCCGTTCGGCCGCGAGCAGTACTTC
j_gene: TRBJ2-1; d_gene: TRBD2; v_gene: TRBV9; abundance: NA; CDR3aa: CASSVGASGADEQFF; CDR3nt: TGTGCCAGCAGCGTAGGGGCTAGCGGGGCCGATGAGCAGTTCTTC
j_gene: TRBJ1-4; d_gene: NA; v_gene: TRBV13; abundance: NA; CDR3aa: CASSYRAGEKLFF; CDR3nt: TGTGCCAGCAGCTACAGGGCGGGTGAAAAACTGTTTTTT
j_gene: TRBJ2-7; d_gene: NA; v_gene: TRBV6-2/TRBV6-3; abundance: once; CDR3aa: CASSYPTGIFYEQYF; CDR3nt: TGTGCCAGCAGTTACCCCACAGGAATCTTCTACGAGCAGTACTTC
j_gene: TRBJ2-7; d_gene: NA; v_gene: TRBV29-1; abundance: NA; CDR3aa: CSVEVSGTSYEQYF; CDR3nt: TGCAGCGTTGAAGTTTCAGGAACCTCCTACGAGCAGTACTTC
j_gene: TRBJ2-4; d_gene: NA; v_gene: TRBV18; abundance: NA; CDR3aa: CASSPLFSKNIQYF; CDR3nt: TGTGCCAGCTCACCACTATTTTCCAAAAACATTCAGTACTTC
j_gene: TRBJ1-1; d_gene: TRBD1; v_gene: TRBV9; abundance: NA; CDR3aa: CASSAGQELEAFF; CDR3nt: TGTGCCAGCAGCGCGGGACAGGAACTTGAAGCTTTCTTT
j_gene: TRBJ2-7; d_gene: TRBD2; v_gene: TRBV20-1; abundance: NA; CDR3aa: CSARATSDYEQYF; CDR3nt: TGCAGTGCTAGAGCAACTAGCGACTACGAGCAGTACTTC
j_gene: TRBJ2-7; d_gene: TRBD1; v_gene: TRBV5-6; abundance: NA; CDR3aa: CASSLGTGDAEQYF; CDR3nt: TGTGCCAGCAGCTTGGGCACAGGGGACGCCGAGCAGTACTTC
j_gene: TRBJ1-2; d_gene: NA; v_gene: TRBV19; abundance: once; CDR3aa: CASSMRWTDGYTF; CDR3nt: TGTGCCAGTAGTATGAGGTGGACAGATGGCTACACCTTC
j_gene: TRBJ1-3; d_gene: NA; v_gene: TRBV7-8; abundance: NA; CDR3aa: CASTPSKFGNTIYF; CDR3nt: TGTGCCAGCACGCCCTCGAAGTTTGGAAACACCATATATTTT
j_gene: TRBJ2-3; d_gene: NA; v_gene: TRBV2; abundance: NA; CDR3aa: CASSHQPTDTQYF; CDR3nt: TGTGCCAGCAGTCACCAGCCCACAGATACGCAGTATTTT
j_gene: TRBJ2-1; d_gene: NA; v_gene: TRBV14; abundance: NA; CDR3aa: CASSPGGHEQFF; CDR3nt: TGTGCCAGCAGCCCAGGAGGACATGAGCAGTTCTTC
j_gene: TRBJ1-2; d_gene: NA; v_gene: TRBV20-1; abundance: NA; CDR3aa: CSARDLRFNYGYTF; CDR3nt: TGCAGTGCTAGAGATCTCAGGTTCAACTATGGCTACACCTTC
j_gene: TRBJ1-4; d_gene: NA; v_gene: TRBV19; abundance: NA; CDR3aa: CASTPTIGKKLFF; CDR3nt: TGTGCCAGTACCCCGACAATCGGAAAAAAACTGTTTTTT
j_gene: TRBJ2-1; d_gene: TRBD2; v_gene: TRBV9; abundance: NA; CDR3aa: CASSVRGGAGEQFF; CDR3nt: TGTGCCAGCAGCGTACGCGGGGGGGCCGGTGAGCAGTTCTTC
j_gene: TRBJ2-1; d_gene: TRBD1; v_gene: TRBV9; abundance: NA; CDR3aa: CASNPTGGSYNEQFF; CDR3nt: TGTGCCAGCAACCCGACAGGGGGCTCCTACAATGAGCAGTTCTTC
j_gene: TRBJ2-3; d_gene: NA; v_gene: TRBV9; abundance: NA; CDR3aa: CASSPGSSDTQYF; CDR3nt: TGTGCCAGCAGCCCTGGGTCCTCAGATACGCAGTATTTT
j_gene: TRBJ2-3; d_gene: NA; v_gene: TRBV3-1; abundance: NA; CDR3aa: CASSHDGGDTQYF; CDR3nt: TGTGCCAGCAGCCATGACGGGGGCGATACGCAGTATTTT
j_gene: TRBJ2-3; d_gene: NA; v_gene: TRBV5-4; abundance: NA; CDR3aa: CASEGDTQYF; CDR3nt: TGTGCCAGCGAGGGAGATACGCAGTATTTT
j_gene: TRBJ2-2; d_gene: NA; v_gene: TRBV7-9; abundance: NA; CDR3aa: CASSTTRGSTGELFF; CDR3nt: TGTGCCAGCAGCACGACTAGGGGGTCCACCGGGGAGCTGTTTTTT